The rows below give T cell receptor beta chains drawn from one sample of a study of beta chain features in type 1 diabetes. Profiling relied on immunoSEQ multiplex PCR, and the TCRdb table lists in-frame clones only, not all of them. Of about 740,000 clones in the sample, roughly 13% were seen once. Source material: naive CD4+ T cells from blood. These receptors all stem from a man younger than 35 with type 1 diabetes. Each CDR3 is given with its conserved first and last residue. Each record gives: J gene, D gene, V gene, clone size, CDR3 DNA, CDR3 protein. The D gene is left open where the match is weak. A clone size is listed for some rows: how often the clone was seen (once, few, many), or a class if it is expanded.

TRBJ2-3,.,TRBV6-5,.,TGTGCCAGCAAGGAGAGGGTGGGTACAGATACGCAGTATTTT,CASKERVGTDTQYF
TRBJ2-3,.,TRBV5-1,.,TGCGCCAGCAGCATTACAGGGTCTGATACGCAGTATTTT,CASSITGSDTQYF
TRBJ1-1,TRBD1,TRBV2,.,TGTGCCAGCAGCGGGACAGGGTCCTTAAACACTGAAGCTTTCTTT,CASSGTGSLNTEAFF
TRBJ2-7,.,TRBV18,few,TGTGCCAGCTCATCCCGACAGGAACACGAGCAGTACTTC,CASSSRQEHEQYF
TRBJ1-2,.,TRBV27,.,TGTGCCAGCAGTTTAAGACGCGAGGGATACTATGGCTACACCTTC,CASSLRREGYYGYTF
TRBJ2-5,.,TRBV18,few,TGTGCCAGCTCACCAGGCGGCAACCAAGAGACCCAGTACTTC,CASSPGGNQETQYF
TRBJ2-1,TRBD2,TRBV28,.,TGTGCCACCCTAGCGGGGGGGTCTGGGTATGAGCAGTTCTTC,CATLAGGSGYEQFF
TRBJ1-2,.,TRBV29-1,.,TGCAGCGGTGGTGCAGGGGACTATGGCTACACCTTC,CSGGAGDYGYTF
TRBJ1-2,.,TRBV30,few,TGTGCCTGGACCCCACTTGGGGAGGTGGGCTACACCTTC,CAWTPLGEVGYTF
TRBJ1-1,.,TRBV6-4,.,TGTGCCAGCAGTGACTCTATCAAAGTGGCTGAAGCTTTCTTT,CASSDSIKVAEAFF
TRBJ1-1,.,TRBV5-1,once,TGCGCCAGCAGCTTGGCCGTTCCGAACACTGAAGCTTTCTTT,CASSLAVPNTEAFF
TRBJ2-7,TRBD2,TRBV28,few,TGTGCCAGCAATCCGGCCAGAGGTGGCGGGAGCTCCTACGAGCAGTACTTC,CASNPARGGGSSYEQYF
TRBJ2-3,.,TRBV5-1,few,TGCGCCAGCAGCTCCGCCCTAGAGAGTGGCACAGATACGCAGTATTTT,CASSSALESGTDTQYF
TRBJ2-1,TRBD1,TRBV28,.,TGTGCCAGCAACGGACAGGGGGTTTACAATGAGCAGTTCTTC,CASNGQGVYNEQFF
TRBJ1-4,.,TRBV7-2,few,TGTGCCAGCAGCTTAGGGGGTTTGGCGGAAAAACTGTTTTTT,CASSLGGLAEKLFF
TRBJ2-3,.,TRBV6-5,few,TGTGCCACAAAGGGGGGGGCGGATACGCAGTATTTT,CATKGGADTQYF
TRBJ1-6,TRBD1,TRBV5-1,.,TGCGCCAGCAGCTTATCCGGGACAGAAAATAATTCACCCCTCCACTTT,CASSLSGTENNSPLHF
TRBJ2-1,.,TRBV27,few,TGTGCCAGCAGTCCCAGAGAGTTCTACAATGAGCAGTTCTTC,CASSPREFYNEQFF
TRBJ2-1,.,TRBV10-3,.,TGTGCCATCAGTGAGTCGAGCGGGTCGGGCTTTGAGCAGTTCTTC,CAISESSGSGFEQFF
TRBJ1-2,.,TRBV6-1,few,TGTGCCAGCAGGACGATGGCAGGGGTGGACTATGGCTACACCTTC,CASRTMAGVDYGYTF
TRBJ1-1,.,TRBV29-1,.,TGCAGCGACGGGACCCGGGGGCCTGAAGCTTTCTTT,CSDGTRGPEAFF
TRBJ1-1,.,TRBV9,.,TGTGCCAGCAGTGTTACTATGAACACTGAAGCTTTCTTT,CASSVTMNTEAFF
TRBJ1-5,.,TRBV5-4,.,TGTGCCAGCAGCTTGGAAGCAGGACTCAATCAGCCCCAGCATTTT,CASSLEAGLNQPQHF
TRBJ2-2,.,TRBV4-1,.,TGCGCCAGCAGCCAAGAGGAGGGAGTTACCGGGGAGCTGTTTTTT,CASSQEEGVTGELFF
TRBJ2-1,.,TRBV10-3,.,TGTGCCATCAGTGAGGGAGGGGGGCTATCCTACAATGAGCAGTTCTTC,CAISEGGGLSYNEQFF
TRBJ2-3,TRBD2,TRBV5-4,few,TGTGCCAGCAGCAACCGACTAGCCGGGAGCACAGATACGCAGTATTTT,CASSNRLAGSTDTQYF
TRBJ1-6,.,TRBV2,.,TGTGCCAGCAGTAGAGACAGACCGGTTAATTCACCCCTCCACTTT,CASSRDRPVNSPLHF
TRBJ1-5,.,TRBV4-1,few,TGCGCCAGCAGCCAGGAGGGACATATGTATTTT,CASSQEGHMYF
TRBJ1-6,.,TRBV5-1,.,TGCGCCAGCAGCTTGGAAGGGCGACCCCTCCACTTT,CASSLEGRPLHF
TRBJ2-7,.,TRBV30,few,TGTGCCTGGAGTGTACTTGGACTGCTATCGTCCGAGCAGTACTTC,CAWSVLGLLSSEQYF
TRBJ2-7,.,TRBV29-1,few,TGCAGCGCTGTGGACGGCACCTACGAGCAGTACTTC,CSAVDGTYEQYF
TRBJ2-7,.,TRBV5-1,.,TGCGCCAGCAGCTTGGAAGTTTGGCAGGAACACTACGAGCAGTACTTC,CASSLEVWQEHYEQYF
TRBJ2-1,TRBD2,TRBV29-1,few,TGCAGCGTGGGGAGCGGGGGGTCCTCCTACAATGAGCAGTTCTTC,CSVGSGGSSYNEQFF
TRBJ1-2,.,TRBV15,.,TGTGCCACCAGCAGGACAGGACTTGGCTACACCTTC,CATSRTGLGYTF
TRBJ1-2,.,TRBV7-4,few,TGTGCCAGCACCTCGCTCCCACACCTCTTTCGTGGCTACACCTTC,CASTSLPHLFRGYTF
TRBJ1-5,.,TRBV18,.,TGTGCCAGCTCACCACAGGGGTTGGATCAGCCCCAGCATTTT,CASSPQGLDQPQHF
TRBJ2-2,.,TRBV10-3,few,TGTGCCATCAGTCCGGGAACTAACACCGGGGAGCTGTTTTTT,CAISPGTNTGELFF
TRBJ2-1,.,TRBV7-2,.,TGTGCCAGCAGCTTAGTCCCCAGGGATAATGAGCAGTTCTTC,CASSLVPRDNEQFF
TRBJ1-1,.,TRBV6-5,.,TGTGCCAGCAGCCCTCGGGGCGAGTACACTGAAGCTTTCTTT,CASSPRGEYTEAFF
TRBJ2-2,TRBD1,TRBV27,few,TGTGCCAGCACAAACAGGGGGCCCGGCGGCACCGGGGAGCTGTTTTTT,CASTNRGPGGTGELFF
TRBJ1-4,.,TRBV4-1,few,TGCGCCAGCAGCCAAGCTAGCAGTGCAACTAATGAAAAACTGTTTTTT,CASSQASSATNEKLFF
TRBJ2-1,TRBD2,TRBV7-2,few,TGTGCCAGCAGCAAAAAAGCGGGGACCTACAATGAGCAGTTCTTC,CASSKKAGTYNEQFF
TRBJ2-1,.,TRBV9,.,TGTGCCAGCAGCTCAGGGACTCGTTACAATGAGCAGTTCTTC,CASSSGTRYNEQFF
TRBJ2-7,.,TRBV10-3,.,TGTGCCATCAGTGACCCTTACGAGCAGTACTTC,CAISDPYEQYF
TRBJ2-3,.,TRBV7-9,few,TGTGCCAGCAGCTTAGCTGCGGTGGGGGGTCCAGATACGCAGTATTTT,CASSLAAVGGPDTQYF
TRBJ1-2,TRBD1,TRBV2,.,TGTGCCAGCAGTCCGGGACAGGCGCTGAACTATGGCTACACCTTC,CASSPGQALNYGYTF
TRBJ2-6,TRBD1,TRBV10-3,.,TGTGCCATCGGAGGGGACAGGGGCTCTGGGGCCAACGTCCTGACTTTC,CAIGGDRGSGANVLTF
TRBJ2-5,TRBD2,TRBV7-2,few,TGTGCCAGCAGCCCCTATTCCTCACTAGCGGGGGAACAAGAGACCCAGTACTTC,CASSPYSSLAGEQETQYF
TRBJ2-2,.,TRBV5-1,few,TGCGCCAGCAGCTTGGGTCCCGCGAACACCGGGGAGCTGTTTTTT,CASSLGPANTGELFF